Listed here are 5 T cell receptor beta chains from one sample, sequenced in a study of tumor and adjacent non-tumor tissue in lung cancer (dated by TCRdb to 2017 to 2018). RNA was isolated from bulk, unsorted tissue, and RNA quality was assessed with a NanoDrop ND-1000 and an Agilent 2100. Distant non-tumor tissue taken more than 3 cm from the tumor edge was used as the normal lung sample. Libraries were built with multiplex PCR. The instrument was an Illumina HiSeq 2500. TCRbeta libraries were built by three rounds of nested PCR using primers (Table S4), following protocols modified from ARM-PCR. The raw public data were reprocessed by TCRdb itself: fastp quality trimming at Q25, MiXCR clonotype calling, in-frame beta chains only. Every entry covers one CDR3 protein and lists the most common genes and DNA from its rows. In all, the sample holds 65,000 to 85,000 distinct CDR3 sequences, and around 76% of those were seen once. The ten biggest clones cover 45% of the sample.

Material for sequencing was distant non-tumor lung tissue. These receptors originate from a man aged 60-69 years with non-small cell lung cancer.

To note about this clonotype: The conserved closing phenylalanine or tryptophan is absent in this CDR3, likely reflecting a read error. The chain employs TRBV6-6 and TRBJ2-1; weak D call: TRBD2 (6 bases). This CDR3 is built from 13 residues. From germline, CDR1 is MNHNY and CDR2 SVGAGI (reference sequence). DNA of the CDR3: TGTACCAGCAGTTTAATTGCGGGAAATGAACAGTTCCTC. Its protein is CTSSLIAGNEQFL.

Of note for this clonotype: A read error may account for a junction end that differs from germline. The V and J genes are TRBV5-6 and TRBJ1-6; a possible D gene is TRBD1 (6 bases). The CDR3 length is 15 residues. Germline assignment: CDR1 SGHDT and CDR2 YYEEEE. CDR3 nucleotide sequence: TGTGCCAGCAGCTTGAGGCAGGGGAACAGATCACCCATCCACTTT. It codes for CASSLRQGNRSPIHF. Full variable domain (rest looked up from reference TRBV5-6 and TRBJ1-6): DAGVTQSPTHLIKTRGQQVTLRCSPKSGHDTVSWYQQALGQGPQFIFQYYEEEERQRGNFPDRFSGHQFPNYSSELNVNALLLGDSALYLCASSLRQGNRSPIHFGNGTRLTVT.

With regard to this clonotype: The CDR3 does not end in the conserved phenylalanine or tryptophan, so this is likely a read error. This chain connects TRBV2 to TRBJ1-3, with 7 bases identical to TRBD1. Germline CDR1 is SNHLY and CDR2 is FYNNEI. CDR3 length: 14 residues. The CDR3 bases are TGTGCCAGGTCCAGGGGGGACTCTGGAGACACCATATATTTA. Protein: CARSRGDSGDTIYL.

The V and J genes are TRBV29-1 and TRBJ2-5; D may be TRBD2 (5 bases). This CDR3 region has 15 residues. Trimming shortened V by 4 bases and J by 7 bases, and 22 bases separated the two germline ends. Germline CDR1 SQVTM, CDR2 ANQGSEA. The CDR3 coding sequence is TGCAGCGTTGGAGAAGGTCGAGCAGATCGGGGGACCCAGTACTTC. The encoded protein is CSVGEGRADRGTQYF. The complete variable domain, with remaining parts taken from reference TRBV29-1 and TRBJ2-5, reads SAVISQKPSRDICQRGTSLTIQCQVDSQVTMMFWYRQQPGQSLTLIATANQGSEATYESGFVIDKFPISRPNLTFSTLTVSNMSPEDSSIYLCSVGEGRADRGTQYFGPGTRLLVL.

For this clonotype: No conserved phenylalanine or tryptophan is present at the end of the CDR3, so a read error is the likely explanation. The chain recombines TRBV5-4 with TRBJ2-3; 8 positions match TRBD2. The germline CDR1 and CDR2 sequences are SGHNT and YYREEE (reference sequence). The CDR3 extends over 16 amino acids. Written as DNA, the CDR3 is TGTGCCAGCAGCACTATCGAGCGGGAGCCGGGAGATGCGCAGTATTAT. This sequence encodes CASSTIEREPGDAQYY.